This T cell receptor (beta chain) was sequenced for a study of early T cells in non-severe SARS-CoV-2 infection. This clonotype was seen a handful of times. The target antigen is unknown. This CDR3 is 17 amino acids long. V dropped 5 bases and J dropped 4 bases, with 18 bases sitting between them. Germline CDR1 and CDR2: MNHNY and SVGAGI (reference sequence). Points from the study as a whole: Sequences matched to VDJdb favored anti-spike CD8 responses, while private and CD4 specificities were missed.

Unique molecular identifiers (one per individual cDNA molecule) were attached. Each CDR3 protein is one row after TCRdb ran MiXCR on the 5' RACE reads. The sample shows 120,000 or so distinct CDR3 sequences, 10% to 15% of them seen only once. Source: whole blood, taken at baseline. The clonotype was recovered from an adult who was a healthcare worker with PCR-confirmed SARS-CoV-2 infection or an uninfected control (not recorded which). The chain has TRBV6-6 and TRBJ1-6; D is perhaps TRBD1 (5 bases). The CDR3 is CASSPKGIWGYNSPLHF. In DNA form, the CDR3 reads TGTGCCAGCAGTCCAAAGGGGATTTGGGGTTATAATTCACCCCTCCACTTT.